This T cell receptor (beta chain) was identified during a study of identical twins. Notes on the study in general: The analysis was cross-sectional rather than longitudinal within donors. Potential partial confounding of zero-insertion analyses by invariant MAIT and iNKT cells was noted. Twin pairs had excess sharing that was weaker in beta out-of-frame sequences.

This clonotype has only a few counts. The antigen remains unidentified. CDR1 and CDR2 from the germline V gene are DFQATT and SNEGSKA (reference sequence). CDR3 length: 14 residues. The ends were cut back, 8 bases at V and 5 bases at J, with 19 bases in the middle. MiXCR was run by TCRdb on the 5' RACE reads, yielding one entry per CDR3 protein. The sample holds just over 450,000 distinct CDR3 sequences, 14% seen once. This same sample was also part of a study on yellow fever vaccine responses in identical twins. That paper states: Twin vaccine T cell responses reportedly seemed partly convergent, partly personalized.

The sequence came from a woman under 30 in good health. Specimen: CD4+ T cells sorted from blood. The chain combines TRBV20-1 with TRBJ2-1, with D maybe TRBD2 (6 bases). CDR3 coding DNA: TGCAGTTCTACTCTCGGGACTCCTAACAATGAGCAGTTCTTC. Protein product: CSSTLGTPNNEQFF.